This T cell receptor (beta chain) was sequenced for a study of cytomegalovirus exposure and HLA in healthy donors. On this clone: Its target is unknown.

Study-wide results and caveats: Reportedly, a later analysis found an Asian-associated ancestry cluster had fewer N-insertions than the approximately 700-donor mean.

In the PCR, 60 Vbeta and 13 Jbeta primers were used. Sequenced by immunoSEQ multiplex PCR; TCRdb stores in-frame clones only, minus some. The specimen's table records some 180,000 clones. Sample: PBMCs. The TCR was taken from a man between 25 and 39 years old in good health and CMV-seronegative.

This CDR3 is CAISTGFYEQYF. The DNA of the CDR3 is TGTGCCATCAGCACGGGGTTCTACGAGCAGTACTTC. This sequence joins TRBV10-3 and TRBJ2-7; possibly TRBD2 for D (5 bases). Germline V gene data show CDR1 as ENHRY and CDR2 as SYGVKD. V dropped 6 bases and J dropped 3 bases, with 9 bases sitting between them. There are 12 residues in the CDR3.